One and the same sample provided the 19 T cell receptor beta chains below, sequenced in a study of cytomegalovirus exposure and HLA in healthy donors. PCR was performed using 60 Vbeta and 13 Jbeta primers. Here immunoSEQ multiplex PCR was the method, and the copy in TCRdb shows in-frame clones only, minus some. The top ten clones hold around 3% of a sample with some 120,000 clones, more than 80% of them seen once. Sequenced material: PBMCs. The receptors derive from a male donor in good health and CMV-seronegative.

J is TRBJ1-2 and V is TRBV18; a weak D match, TRBD1 (6 bases). CDR1 KGHSH and CDR2 LQKENI come from the germline V gene. The CDR3 loop spans 12 amino acids. Trimming stripped 3 bases from V and 8 bases from J, with 10 bases between. The CDR3 loop is CASSPGQSGYTF. The CDR3 DNA sequence: TGTGCCAGCTCACCCGGACAGTCAGGCTACACCTTC.

The count of this clone is one. The J gene is TRBJ2-3, the V gene TRBV5-4; TRBD2 might be the D (7 bases). This CDR3 region has 16 residues. Trimming stripped 4 bases from V and 0 bases from J, with 15 bases between. Germline V gene sequence: CDR1 SGHNT, CDR2 YYREEE (reference sequence). DNA for the CDR3: TGTGCCAGCAGCACAAGCGGGACAACTAGCACAGATACGCAGTATTTT. As protein: CASSTSGTTSTDTQYF.

The rearrangement links TRBV6-1 to TRBJ2-2; 10 nucleotides match TRBD1. Germline CDR1 and CDR2: MNHNS and SASEGT. V was pared by 8 bases and J by 5 bases, with 8 bases of the junction left unmatched. The CDR3 is 15 residues long. CDR3 nucleotide sequence: TGTGCCAGCCCCAAAGGGACAGGGGATACCGGGGAGCTGTTTTTT. Translated: CASPKGTGDTGELFF.

The chain has TRBV9 and TRBJ1-1, with a possible D match to TRBD1 (6 bases). Trimming took 0 bases from V and 1 from J, leaving 10 bases between them. There are 15 residues in the CDR3. The germline V gene encodes CDR1 SGDLS and CDR2 YYNGEE. In nucleotides, the CDR3 is TGTGCCAGCAGCGTAGCAGGGGCTGCGAACACTGAAGCTTTCTTT. Amino acids: CASSVAGAANTEAFF.

CDR3 DNA: TGCGCCAGCAGCTTCGACAGGGGGATGTACAATGAGCAGTTCTTC. Residues: CASSFDRGMYNEQFF. The rearrangement uses TRBV4-3 and TRBJ2-1, with TRBD1 identical over 9 bases. The V segment lost 5 bases and the J segment 4 bases; nucleotides outside the gene matches: 6. CDR3 length equals 15 residues. In germline, CDR1 is LGHNA, CDR2 YSLEER.

The J gene is TRBJ2-7, the V gene TRBV2, with TRBD2 matching 7 bases. Germline CDR1 and CDR2: SNHLY and FYNNEI. With V trimmed by 6 bases and J by 7 bases, 12 bases remained unmatched. The CDR3 runs 14 residues. Here the CDR3 DNA reads TGTGCCAGCAGGCGGGCAGGGAGGGAGGAAGAGCAGTACTTC. Protein sequence: CASRRAGREEEQYF.

The rearrangement uses TRBV4-1 and TRBJ2-1; D remains ambiguous. V shed 1 base and J shed 5 bases, with 12 bases lying between them. The CDR3 spans 15 residues. Germline lookup yields CDR1 MGHRA and CDR2 YSYEKL. This CDR3 is CASSQGPGYHNEQFF. CDR3 in DNA: TGCGCCAGCAGCCAAGGGCCCGGGTACCACAATGAGCAGTTCTTC.

The genes are TRBV15 and TRBJ1-2, with D perhaps matching TRBD1 (6 bases). V was cut by 0 bases and J by 7 bases, with 15 bases left in between. This CDR3 is 15 amino acids long. The V gene's germline CDR1 is LNHNV and CDR2 YYDKDF (reference sequence). The CDR3 spells CATSRDGPGAGGYTF. As DNA, the CDR3 is TGTGCCACCAGCAGAGATGGGCCAGGGGCTGGTGGCTACACCTTC.

The rearrangement joins TRBV9 to TRBJ2-2, with 13 bases that match TRBD2. Looked up from germline, CDR1 is SGDLS and CDR2 is YYNGEE. J was trimmed by 0 bases and V by 3 bases; bases with no gene match: 2. This CDR3 has 17 amino acids. DNA for the CDR3: TGTGCCAGCAGCGGGGGACTAGCGGGGACGAACACCGGGGAGCTGTTTTTT. Its translation is CASSGGLAGTNTGELFF.

The chain couples TRBV1 to TRBJ1-5; TRBD1, the D gene given by the table, was not confirmed from the DNA. TRBV1 is an annotated pseudogene. CDR3 length: 15 amino acids. CDR3 residues: CTSSQTPGQWQPQHF. DNA for the CDR3: TGCACCAGCAGCCAAACTCCGGGACAATGGCAGCCCCAGCATTTT.

This chain's CDR3 is CAIGQLDTEAFF. The CDR3 nucleotides are TGTGCCATAGGACAGTTGGACACTGAAGCTTTCTTT. The rearrangement joins TRBV10-3 to TRBJ1-1; tentatively, D is TRBD1 (6 bases). The CDR3 runs to 12 residues. Trimming pared 9 bases from V and 3 bases from J, leaving 11 bases between. CDR1 is ENHRY and CDR2 is SYGVKD in the germline V gene.

The chain links TRBV30 to TRBJ1-6; 8 bases align to TRBD1. The V gene's germline CDR1 is GTSNPN and CDR2 SVGIG (reference sequence). This CDR3 contains 13 residues. V shed 4 bases and J 11 bases; nucleotides not matched to a gene: 7. Written as DNA, the CDR3 is TGTGCCTGGAACCGACAGGGGTTGGCACCCCTCCACTTT. The encoded protein is CAWNRQGLAPLHF.

V usage is TRBV5-6 and J usage is TRBJ2-1; tentatively, D is TRBD2 (6 bases). V was pared by 0 bases and J by 8 bases, with 15 bases between. This CDR3 has 15 amino acids. The germline gives CDR1 SGHDT, CDR2 YYEEEE. The DNA of the CDR3 is TGTGCCAGCAGCTTGGTGACAGCGGGTAGGGATGAGCAGTTCTTC. This translates into CASSLVTAGRDEQFF.

This clone was detected a few times. The chain carries TRBV2 and TRBJ2-3, with D tentatively TRBD2 (6 bases). The CDR3 is 18 amino acids. Looked up from germline, CDR1 is SNHLY and CDR2 is FYNNEI. Trimming removed 7 bases at V and 0 bases at J, with 23 bases between. The CDR3 loop is CASKAGGLTILSTDTQYF. CDR3 DNA: TGTGCCAGCAAAGCGGGCGGACTCACGATCCTTAGCACAGATACGCAGTATTTT.

The gene calls are TRBV27 and TRBJ2-3, with TRBD1 matching over 7 bases. From germline, CDR1 is MNHEY and CDR2 SMNVEV (reference sequence). The CDR3 runs to 15 residues. Germline trimming cut 2 bases from V and 5 bases from J; bases unmatched to any gene: 7. The CDR3 region is CASSLEGAHGDTQYF. DNA for the CDR3: TGTGCCAGCAGTTTAGAGGGGGCGCATGGAGATACGCAGTATTTT.

There are a few counts of this clone. This chain connects TRBV27 to TRBJ2-7, with 10 nucleotides matching TRBD1. V trimming: 2 bases; J trimming: 0 bases; junction bases outside the gene matches: 4. The CDR3 loop spans 16 amino acids. Germline lookup yields CDR1 MNHEY and CDR2 SMNVEV (reference sequence). This CDR3 is CASSLGQGENSYEQYF. The CDR3 region has the DNA TGTGCCAGCAGTTTAGGACAGGGGGAGAACTCCTACGAGCAGTACTTC.

The chain uses TRBV27 and TRBJ2-1, with D perhaps matching TRBD2 (6 bases). The CDR3 covers 15 residues. Trimming stripped 2 bases from V and 2 bases from J, with 10 bases between. Germline values: CDR1 MNHEY, CDR2 SMNVEV (reference sequence). The CDR3 spells CASSLVRGTYNEQFF. The CDR3 nucleotides are TGTGCCAGCAGTTTAGTTCGGGGGACCTACAATGAGCAGTTCTTC.

This chain links TRBV5-1 with TRBJ1-2; D unresolved. The V gene lost 0 bases and the J gene lost 2 bases, with 8 bases spanning the gap. Germline V gene lookup returns CDR1 SGHRS and CDR2 YFSETQ. CDR3 length equals 14 residues. The CDR3 region is CASSLESPNYGYTF. Written as DNA, the CDR3 is TGCGCCAGCAGCTTGGAGAGCCCGAACTATGGCTACACCTTC.

There are a few counts of this clone. This chain uses TRBV5-1 with TRBJ2-3; the match to TRBD2 covers 11 bases. Germline trimming cut 3 bases from V and 4 bases from J; bases unmatched to any gene: 4. The CDR3 consists of 15 residues. Per the germline V gene, CDR1 is SGHRS and CDR2 is YFSETQ. This CDR3 reads CASSSSGGRSDTQYF. For the CDR3, the DNA is TGCGCCAGCAGCTCTAGCGGGGGGAGGTCAGATACGCAGTATTTT.